This T cell receptor beta chain was sequenced during a study of blood T cell repertoires in COVID-19 (dated by TCRdb to 2019 to 2021). About the study as a whole: Collaborator samples came from the United States, Italy and Spain and covered acute and convalescent phases of COVID-19. Where HLA class I and class II types were available, the types were taken from metadata supplied by the sample provider, not from assay-based typing. The material from the prospective study consisted of cDNA or gDNA derived from T cells, B-cell-depleted T cells, or PBMCs. The samples were drawn from the first 160 participants of the ongoing ImmuneRACE study and from over 950 subjects provided by 6 global collaborators. Sample metadata almost always included a de-identified subject ID, COVID-19 status, age in years and sex. Deeply sampled blood TCRbeta repertoires from subjects exposed to, actively infected with, or recovered from COVID-19 were included in the dataset. The repertoires were made available in a free public database intended to serve as a resource for research on the immune response to SARS-CoV-2. Study-level results and caveats: The quantity of clinical and demographic metadata differed by source and by participant and was supplied without curation.

Each collaborating institution followed its own protocols to collect whole blood in K2EDTA tubes. For TCRbeta analysis, collaborators shipped samples as frozen whole blood, isolated PBMCs, or DNA extracted from either of those sample types. The germline ends are 11 bases apart after V is trimmed by 5 bases and J by 7 bases. Its CDR3 holds 12 amino acids, cysteine through phenylalanine. CDR3 DNA only is kept here, 36 bases in frame from base 1. CDR1 and CDR2 are read off the germline V gene (reference sequence) as LNHNV and YYDKDF. Comments on this clone: Its specific antigen is unknown. Per-base quality was not reported, and no clone a single base away is much larger than it.

The immunoSEQ Assay, a bias-controlled multiplex PCR, was used to amplify TCRbeta CDR3 regions from genomic DNA. The published analysis was carried out like this. The number of nucleated cells in each sample was estimated from the amplification of reference gene primers within the assay. To quantify the absolute abundance of each unique TCRbeta CDR3 rearrangement, sequence reads were collapsed and filtered. For each sample, productive Simpson clonality was calculated by taking the square root of Simpson's diversity index across productive rearrangements. TCRdb stores this immuneACCESS table with in-frame sequences only. Part of the clones is absent; in the studies checked, under half of the shortfall reflects unresolved V genes, and no reason is known for the rest. V and J calls and clone size follow that table, whereas D and trimming were derived from the DNA. This sample comprises 95,000 to 150,000 clones, 82% of them detected only once. Jointly, the top ten make up approximately 5% of the sample.

The receptor was derived from a woman in her 70s with acute or convalescent COVID-19. Input material: peripheral blood. The chain employs TRBV15 and TRBJ1-2; matching of 6 bases hints at TRBD1 as the D gene. The CDR3 in this case is CATSDNRVGYTF. In nucleotide form, the sequence is TGTGCCACCAGCGATAACAGGGTTGGCTACACCTTC. This CDR3, with the reference TRBV15 and TRBJ1-2 proteins standing in past its ends, gives the full variable domain DAMVIQNPRYQVTQFGKPVTLSCSQTLNHNVMYWYQQKSSQAPKLLFHYYDKDFNNEADTPDNFQSRRPNTSFCFLDIRSPGLGDTAMYLCATSDNRVGYTFGSGTRLTVV.